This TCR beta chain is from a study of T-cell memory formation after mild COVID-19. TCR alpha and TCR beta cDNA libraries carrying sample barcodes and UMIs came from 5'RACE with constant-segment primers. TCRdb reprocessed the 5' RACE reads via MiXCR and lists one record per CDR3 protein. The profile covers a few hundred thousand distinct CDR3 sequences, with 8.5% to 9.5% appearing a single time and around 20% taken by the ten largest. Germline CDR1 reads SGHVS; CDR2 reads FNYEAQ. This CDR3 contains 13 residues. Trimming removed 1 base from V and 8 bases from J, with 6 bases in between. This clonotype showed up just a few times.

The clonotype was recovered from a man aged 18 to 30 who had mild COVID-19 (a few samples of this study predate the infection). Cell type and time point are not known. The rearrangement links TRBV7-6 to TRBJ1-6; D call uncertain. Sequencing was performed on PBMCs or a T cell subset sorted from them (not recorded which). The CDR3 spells CASSLGADSPLHF. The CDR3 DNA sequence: TGTGCCAGCAGCTTAGGAGCCGATTCACCCCTCCACTTT.